Shown below are 13 T cell receptor beta chains from a single sample sequenced in a study of blood T cell repertoires in COVID-19. Assay: immunoSEQ multiplex PCR; the TCRdb copy retains only in-frame clones and omits some. The table includes about 150,000 clones, 80% to 85% detected once. Sample: peripheral blood. The origin of the receptors is a man in his 70s with active or convalescent COVID-19.

In this sample, this clone turned up a few times. The V and J genes are TRBV5-5 and TRBJ2-3; TRBD1 matches 9 bases. Germline lookup yields CDR1 SGHKS and CDR2 YYEKEE (reference sequence). The CDR3 runs 18 residues. With 4 bases clipped from V and 2 bases from J, the junction kept 14 bases outside the gene matches. CDR3 amino acids: CASSRNSRQGGYTDTQYF. DNA of the CDR3: TGTGCCAGCAGCCGCAACTCTCGACAGGGGGGATACACAGATACGCAGTATTTT.

The chain employs TRBV19 and TRBJ2-3; D is uncertain. The CDR3 length is 12 residues. Germline CDR1 and CDR2: LNHDA and SQIVND (reference sequence). V dropped 4 bases and J dropped 3 bases, with 5 bases sitting between them. CDR3 region: CASSTRTDTQYF. The CDR3 coding sequence is TGTGCCAGTAGTACCAGAACAGATACGCAGTATTTT.

This rearrangement joins TRBV7-2 to TRBJ2-7; 9 bases align to TRBD2. CDR1 is SGHTA and CDR2 is FQGNSA in the germline V gene. This CDR3 has 16 amino acids. After removal of 1 base from V and 3 bases from J, the junction contained 7 bases not matched to a gene. CDR3 DNA: TGTGCCAGCAGCTTAGTTGGTAGCGGGAGTTTCTACGAGCAGTACTTC. Protein product: CASSLVGSGSFYEQYF.

This chain uses TRBV4-1 with TRBJ2-1, with D tentatively TRBD1 (5 bases). This CDR3 has 14 amino acids. CDR1 MGHRA and CDR2 YSYEKL come from the germline V gene. Deletions cut 2 bases from V and 8 bases from J, with 13 bases between. The CDR3 DNA reads as TGCGCCAGCAGCCAATCCCCCACAGGCGATGAGCAGTTCTTC. It translates to CASSQSPTGDEQFF.

A word on this clone: The same CDR3 can be traced to other DNA sequences in this sample. The rearrangement uses TRBV7-2 and TRBJ1-1; 7 bases agree with TRBD1. V lost 2 bases, J lost 4 bases, and 7 bases stayed unmatched. This CDR3 region has 15 residues. Germline V gene lookup returns CDR1 SGHTA and CDR2 FQGNSA. Here the CDR3 reads CASSLRTGVGTEAFF. The CDR3 bases are TGTGCCAGCAGCTTAAGGACAGGCGTGGGCACTGAAGCTTTCTTT.

V gene TRBV18 combines with J gene TRBJ1-2, with 8 bases that match TRBD1. Germline V gives CDR1 KGHSH, CDR2 LQKENI. V was pared by 3 bases and J by 6 bases, with 6 bases of the junction left unmatched. The CDR3 loop spans 14 amino acids. CDR3 loop: CASSPKGQGNGYTF. The CDR3 region has the DNA TGTGCCAGCTCACCCAAAGGACAGGGAAATGGCTACACCTTC.

This clone was seen a single time. CDR3 coding DNA: TGTGCCAGCAGCCTACCTCGTGATGGCTACACCTTC. This translates into CASSLPRDGYTF. V is TRBV9 and J is TRBJ1-2, with D unresolved. CDR1 and CDR2 (germline): SGDLS, YYNGEE. Trimming left V 4 bases short and J 6 bases short, with 10 bases between. This CDR3 has 12 amino acids.

The V and J genes are TRBV28 and TRBJ2-2; 7 positions match TRBD2. CDR3 length: 16 residues. CDR1 MDHEN and CDR2 SYDVKM come from the germline V gene. V shed 1 base and J 2 bases; nucleotides not matched to a gene: 4. CDR3 bases: TGTGCCAGCAGTTTATTGACTAGCATCAACACCGGGGAGCTGTTTTTT. Translated: CASSLLTSINTGELFF.

Here the CDR3 DNA reads TGTGCCAGCAGTCCCGACAGGGGGCGGGAAGCCGGGGAGCTGTTTTTT. It translates to CASSPDRGREAGELFF. This chain uses TRBV7-3 with TRBJ2-2; TRBD1 agrees at 10 bases. The V gene end was trimmed by 6 bases and the J gene end by 6 bases; junction bases not matched to a gene: 10. CDR3 length: 16 amino acids. CDR1 and CDR2 (germline): SGHTA, FQGTGA. The full variable domain, rest sourced from reference TRBV7-3 and TRBJ2-2, is GAGVSQTPSNKVTEKGKYVELRCDPISGHTALYWYRQSLGQGPEFLIYFQGTGAADDSGLPNDRFFAVRPEGSVSTLKIQRTERGDSAVYLCASSPDRGREAGELFFGEGSRLTVL.

This clone came up a few times. The V gene is TRBV6-1, the J gene TRBJ1-2; D unclear. The CDR3 is made up of 14 amino acids. CDR1 is MNHNS and CDR2 is SASEGT in the germline V gene. The ends were cut back, 3 bases at V and 8 bases at J, with 16 bases in the middle. The CDR3 sequence is CASSDPGSRSGYTF. Written as DNA, the CDR3 is TGTGCCAGCAGTGACCCTGGCTCGAGGAGCGGCTACACCTTC.

V is TRBV7-9 and J is TRBJ2-5; TRBD1 might be the D (5 bases). The CDR3 is 15 amino acids. Looked up from germline, CDR1 is SEHNR and CDR2 is FQNEAQ (reference sequence). Trimming shortened V by 3 bases and J by 5 bases, and 16 bases separated the two germline ends. The DNA for the CDR3 is TGTGCCAGCAGCTTTTCAGCCTCAGGGCTTGAGACCCAGTACTTC. It encodes CASSFSASGLETQYF.

The chain uses TRBV5-1 and TRBJ2-2; D is perhaps TRBD1 (5 bases). The V end was cut by 4 bases, the J end by 4 bases, with 17 bases between. This CDR3 contains 16 residues. Per the germline V gene, CDR1 is SGHRS and CDR2 is YFSETQ. The CDR3: CASSRTDDRITGELFF. The CDR3 DNA follows: TGCGCCAGCAGCCGGACCGACGACAGAATCACCGGGGAGCTGTTTTTT.

The gene calls are TRBV2 and TRBJ2-7, with 7 bases matching TRBD1. The germline CDR1 and CDR2 sequences are SNHLY and FYNNEI. J gave up 4 bases and V 4 bases, and 7 bases lay outside the gene matches. CDR3 length equals 14 residues. CDR3 nucleotide sequence: TGTGCCAGCAGTGGGGACAGAGGGGGATACGAGCAGTACTTC. Its translation is CASSGDRGGYEQYF.